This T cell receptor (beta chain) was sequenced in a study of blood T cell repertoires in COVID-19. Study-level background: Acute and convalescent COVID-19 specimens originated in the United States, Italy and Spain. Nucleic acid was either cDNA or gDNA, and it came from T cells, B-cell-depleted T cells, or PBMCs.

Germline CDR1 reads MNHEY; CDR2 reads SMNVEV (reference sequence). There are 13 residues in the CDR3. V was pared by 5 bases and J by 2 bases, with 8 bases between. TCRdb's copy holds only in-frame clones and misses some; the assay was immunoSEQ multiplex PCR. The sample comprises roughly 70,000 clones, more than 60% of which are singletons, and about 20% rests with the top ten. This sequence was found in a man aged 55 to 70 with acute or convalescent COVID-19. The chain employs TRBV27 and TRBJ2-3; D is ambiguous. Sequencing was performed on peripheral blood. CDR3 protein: CASSPLITDTQYF. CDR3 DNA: TGTGCCAGCAGTCCCCTAATCACAGATACGCAGTATTTT.